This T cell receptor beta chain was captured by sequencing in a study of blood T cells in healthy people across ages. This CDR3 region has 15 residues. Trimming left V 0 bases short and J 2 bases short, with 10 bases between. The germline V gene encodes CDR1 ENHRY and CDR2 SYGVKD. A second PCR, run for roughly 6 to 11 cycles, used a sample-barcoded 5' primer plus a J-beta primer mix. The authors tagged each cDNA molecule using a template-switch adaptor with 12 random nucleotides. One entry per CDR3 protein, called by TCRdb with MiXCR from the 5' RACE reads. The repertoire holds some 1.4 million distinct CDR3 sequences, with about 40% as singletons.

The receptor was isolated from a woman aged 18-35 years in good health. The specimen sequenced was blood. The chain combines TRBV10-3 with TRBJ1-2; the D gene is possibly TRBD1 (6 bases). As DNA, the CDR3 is TGTGCCATCAGTGAGTCGTCAGGGGACAACTATGGCTACACCTTC. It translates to CAISESSGDNYGYTF.